The rows below give T cell receptor beta chains drawn from one sample of a study of blood T cell repertoires in COVID-19. TCRdb keeps only in-frame clones here, not all; method: immunoSEQ multiplex PCR. This repertoire shows tens of thousands of clones, around 85% found once; its top ten account for roughly 14%. The sample comprised peripheral blood. All receptors come from a human donor in a cohort sampled during active COVID-19. Both conserved end residues are part of each CDR3. Fields, in order: J gene, clone size, V gene, CDR3 length, D gene, CDR3 DNA, CDR3 protein. The D gene is left open where the match is weak. A clone size is listed for some rows: how often the clone was seen (once, few, many), or a class if it is expanded.

J: TRBJ2-1
size: once
V: TRBV6-6
length: 12
D: .
DNA: TGTGCCAGCAGCTTCCAGGGCAATGAGCAGTTCTTC
CDR3: CASSFQGNEQFF

J: TRBJ1-2
size: .
V: TRBV28
length: 15
D: .
DNA: TGTGCCAGCACCCTTGCGGCGGTCTCTAACTATGGCTACACCTTC
CDR3: CASTLAAVSNYGYTF

J: TRBJ2-1
size: .
V: TRBV27
length: 15
D: TRBD2
DNA: TGTGCCAGCAACGGGAGGCAGGGAGGTAGGAATGAGCAGTTCTTC
CDR3: CASNGRQGGRNEQFF

J: TRBJ2-7
size: .
V: TRBV11-2
length: 12
D: .
DNA: TGTGCCAGCAGCCGGGACTCCTACGAGCAGTACTTC
CDR3: CASSRDSYEQYF

J: TRBJ1-2
size: few
V: TRBV28
length: 12
D: .
DNA: TGTGCCAGCAGTTTTTACACCTATGGCTACACCTTC
CDR3: CASSFYTYGYTF

J: TRBJ1-2
size: .
V: TRBV28
length: 14
D: TRBD1
DNA: TGTGCCAGCAGTTCAAGGGGGCTTGGCTATGGCTACACCTTC
CDR3: CASSSRGLGYGYTF

J: TRBJ2-4
size: .
V: TRBV4-1
length: 19
D: TRBD2
DNA: TGCGCCAGCAGCCAAGAGACTAGCGGGGGCTCCGGACACAAAAACATTCAGTACTTC
CDR3: CASSQETSGGSGHKNIQYF

J: TRBJ1-1
size: .
V: TRBV27
length: 14
D: TRBD1
DNA: TGTGCCAGCAGTTTAATAGACAGGGACACTGAAGCTTTCTTT
CDR3: CASSLIDRDTEAFF

J: TRBJ1-2
size: .
V: TRBV4-1
length: 15
D: .
DNA: TGCGCCAGCAGCATCTCCCGGGGATTAGCTTCTGGCTACACCTTC
CDR3: CASSISRGLASGYTF

J: TRBJ2-5
size: .
V: TRBV3-1/TRBV3-2
length: 16
D: TRBD2
DNA: TGTGCCAGCAGCCAAGATGCACTAGCGGGATTACAGACCCAGTACTTC
CDR3: CASSQDALAGLQTQYF

J: TRBJ2-1
size: .
V: TRBV28
length: 14
D: .
DNA: TGTGCCAGCAGTTTCTCCAGGCCCCCCAATGAGCAGTTCTTC
CDR3: CASSFSRPPNEQFF

J: TRBJ2-2
size: .
V: TRBV9
length: 15
D: TRBD2
DNA: TGTGCCAGCAGTCGGGAGGAGTACTTACGCGGGGAGCTGTTTTTT
CDR3: CASSREEYLRGELFF

J: TRBJ2-1
size: .
V: TRBV7-2
length: 15
D: TRBD1
DNA: TGTGCCAGCAGCCGCCGGGACAGCTCCTACAATGAGCAGTTCTTC
CDR3: CASSRRDSSYNEQFF

J: TRBJ1-5
size: .
V: TRBV10-1
length: 13
D: .
DNA: TGCTCTCGTGTCAGAGGAAGCAATCAGCCCCAGCATTTT
CDR3: CSRVRGSNQPQHF

J: TRBJ2-1
size: .
V: TRBV2
length: 16
D: TRBD2
DNA: TGTGCCAGCAGTGTCAGTGTAGCGGGAGGGGAGTATGAGCAGTTCTTC
CDR3: CASSVSVAGGEYEQFF

J: TRBJ2-5
size: .
V: TRBV2
length: 16
D: TRBD1
DNA: TGTGCCAGCAGTGCGGTCCGGGACAGGCACCAAGAGACCCAGTACTTC
CDR3: CASSAVRDRHQETQYF

J: TRBJ1-6
size: .
V: TRBV5-4
length: 15
D: TRBD1
DNA: TGTGCCAGCAGCCCTCTGGCAGGGGGAAATTCACCCCTCCACTTT
CDR3: CASSPLAGGNSPLHF

J: TRBJ2-7
size: .
V: TRBV5-1
length: 17
D: TRBD2
DNA: TGCGCCAGCAGAAGGGCCAGCGGGGCCTTTAGCTCCTACGAGCAGTACTTC
CDR3: CASRRASGAFSSYEQYF

J: TRBJ2-2
size: .
V: TRBV27
length: 17
D: .
DNA: TGTGCCAGCAGTGGTTACGGACGGGGAAAAACGACCGGGGAGCTGTTTTTT
CDR3: CASSGYGRGKTTGELFF

J: TRBJ2-7
size: once
V: TRBV19
length: 14
D: .
DNA: TGTGCCAGTAGCCAGTCGTGGGACACCTACGAGCAGTACTTC
CDR3: CASSQSWDTYEQYF

J: TRBJ2-1
size: .
V: TRBV29-1
length: 13
D: TRBD1
DNA: TGCAGTCTCGGGACAGGAGGCTACAATGAGCAGTTCTTC
CDR3: CSLGTGGYNEQFF

J: TRBJ2-7
size: .
V: TRBV28
length: 15
D: .
DNA: TGTGCCAGCAGATCCTCGTTCCCCCTTTCCTACGAGCAGTACTTC
CDR3: CASRSSFPLSYEQYF

J: TRBJ2-3
size: .
V: TRBV27
length: 19
D: .
DNA: TGTGCCAGCAGTTCGCACACGCGGCGAGTTCTAGGAGTTGGGGATACGCAGTATTTT
CDR3: CASSSHTRRVLGVGDTQYF

J: TRBJ1-2
size: .
V: TRBV7-2
length: 12
D: .
DNA: TGTGCCAGCAGCTGGACCGAGGGAGGCTACACCTTC
CDR3: CASSWTEGGYTF

J: TRBJ1-4
size: .
V: TRBV5-1
length: 14
D: .
DNA: TGCGCCAGCAGCTCAGATGCAACTAATGAAAAACTGTTTTTT
CDR3: CASSSDATNEKLFF

J: TRBJ2-5
size: .
V: TRBV2
length: 13
D: .
DNA: TGTGCCAGCAGTGACGGGGGGCTGGAGACCCAGTACTTC
CDR3: CASSDGGLETQYF

J: TRBJ2-1
size: .
V: TRBV2
length: 16
D: .
DNA: TGTGCCACAGGAGTCTTGGGGACAAGGGCCTACAATGAGCAGTTCTTC
CDR3: CATGVLGTRAYNEQFF

J: TRBJ2-7
size: .
V: TRBV15
length: 16
D: TRBD1
DNA: TGTGCCACCAGCGGTTACCAGGGGGCGCGTACCTACGAGCAGTACTTC
CDR3: CATSGYQGARTYEQYF

J: TRBJ1-1
size: once
V: TRBV6-5
length: 12
D: .
DNA: TGTGCCAGCAGTCCCTGGGAGACTGAAGCTTTCTTT
CDR3: CASSPWETEAFF

J: TRBJ1-5
size: .
V: TRBV15
length: 15
D: .
DNA: TGTGCCACCAGCACGTACGGACAGAGCAATCAGCCCCAGCATTTT
CDR3: CATSTYGQSNQPQHF

J: TRBJ2-1
size: .
V: TRBV5-4
length: 15
D: .
DNA: TGTGCCTGTGGGTGGGGGACTTTATCCTACAATGAGCAGTTCTTC
CDR3: CACGWGTLSYNEQFF

J: TRBJ1-2
size: .
V: TRBV5-1
length: 16
D: .
DNA: TGCGCCAGCAGCGGTGGACAGACATCCAGTAACTATGGCTACACCTTC
CDR3: CASSGGQTSSNYGYTF

J: TRBJ2-4
size: .
V: TRBV4-3
length: 19
D: TRBD2
DNA: TGCGCCAGCAGCCAAAGCGCTAGCGGGAGAGGGGGGCCCAAAAACATTCAGTACTTC
CDR3: CASSQSASGRGGPKNIQYF

J: TRBJ1-4
size: many
V: TRBV9
length: 14
D: .
DNA: TGTGCCAGCAGCGCCCAGGCCGGTAATGAAAAACTGTTTTTT
CDR3: CASSAQAGNEKLFF

J: TRBJ2-2
size: .
V: TRBV4-1
length: 16
D: .
DNA: TGCGCCAGCAGCCAAGATTTCGCGGCTAGGTTCGGGGAGCTGTTTTTT
CDR3: CASSQDFAARFGELFF

J: TRBJ2-4
size: .
V: TRBV29-1
length: 13
D: .
DNA: TGCAGCATTTCTGAGCTAGCCAAAAACATTCAGTACTTC
CDR3: CSISELAKNIQYF

J: TRBJ2-1
size: once
V: TRBV27
length: 16
D: .
DNA: TGTGCCGGCAGTATAAACAGGGAACGCGCCTACAATGAGCAGTTCTTC
CDR3: CAGSINRERAYNEQFF

J: TRBJ1-1
size: .
V: TRBV5-4
length: 16
D: .
DNA: TGTGCCAGCAGCTCCCCCGTTGGGGGCCCGAACACTGAAGCTTTCTTT
CDR3: CASSSPVGGPNTEAFF

J: TRBJ2-2
size: .
V: TRBV7-9
length: 15
D: TRBD1
DNA: TGTGCCAGCAGCCCGCCGGGACAGACCACCGGGGAGCTGTTTTTT
CDR3: CASSPPGQTTGELFF

J: TRBJ2-1
size: .
V: TRBV6-2/TRBV6-3
length: 15
D: TRBD2
DNA: TGTGCCAGCAGTTACCATAGCGGGAGGCAAAATGAGCAGTTCTTC
CDR3: CASSYHSGRQNEQFF

J: TRBJ2-5
size: .
V: TRBV6-5
length: 16
D: TRBD2
DNA: TGTGCCAGCAGTTTCCATACGACTAGCGGACAAGAGACCCAGTACTTC
CDR3: CASSFHTTSGQETQYF

J: TRBJ1-6
size: .
V: TRBV5-6
length: 16
D: TRBD1
DNA: TGTGCCAGCAGCGCTAGACAGGGGTCGGAGAGTTCACCCCTCCACTTT
CDR3: CASSARQGSESSPLHF

J: TRBJ2-2
size: .
V: TRBV27
length: 15
D: .
DNA: TGTGCCAGCAGTTTAGGGCGGGGTGCAACCGGGGAGCTGTTTTTT
CDR3: CASSLGRGATGELFF

J: TRBJ1-2
size: once
V: TRBV5-1
length: 14
D: TRBD1
DNA: TGCGCCAGCAGCCCCGGGACAGGGGCCTATGGCTACACCTTC
CDR3: CASSPGTGAYGYTF